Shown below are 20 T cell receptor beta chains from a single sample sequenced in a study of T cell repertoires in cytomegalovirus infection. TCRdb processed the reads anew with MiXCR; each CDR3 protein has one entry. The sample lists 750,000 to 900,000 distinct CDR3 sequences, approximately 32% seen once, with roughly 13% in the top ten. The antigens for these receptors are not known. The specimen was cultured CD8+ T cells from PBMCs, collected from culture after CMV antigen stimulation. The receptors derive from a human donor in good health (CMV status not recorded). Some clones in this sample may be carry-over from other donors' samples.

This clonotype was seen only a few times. CDR3 DNA: TGTGCCAGCAGCCCCTTGGTAGCGGGGGGTTCAGATACGCAGTATTTT. Amino acid sequence: CASSPLVAGGSDTQYF. The chain links TRBV11-2 to TRBJ2-3; TRBD2 matches 10 bases. V lost 5 bases to trimming and J lost 4 bases; unmatched junction nucleotides: 9. The germline gives CDR1 SGHAT, CDR2 FQNNGV. The CDR3 extends over 16 amino acids.

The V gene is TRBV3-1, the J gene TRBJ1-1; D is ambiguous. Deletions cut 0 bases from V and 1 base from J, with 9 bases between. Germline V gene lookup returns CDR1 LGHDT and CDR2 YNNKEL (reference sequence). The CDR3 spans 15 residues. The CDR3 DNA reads TGTGCCAGCAGCCAAGAAAACAGAGGGAACACTGAAGCTTTCTTT. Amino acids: CASSQENRGNTEAFF.

DNA of the CDR3: TGTGCCAGCAGTCCGCTTGAGGGAAGCAATCAGCCCCAGCATTTT. Protein product: CASSPLEGSNQPQHF. The chain combines TRBV27 with TRBJ1-5; D is uncertain. CDR3 length equals 15 residues. V was trimmed by 5 bases and J by 1 base, leaving 12 bases between them. Germline V gene data show CDR1 as MNHEY and CDR2 as SMNVEV (reference sequence).

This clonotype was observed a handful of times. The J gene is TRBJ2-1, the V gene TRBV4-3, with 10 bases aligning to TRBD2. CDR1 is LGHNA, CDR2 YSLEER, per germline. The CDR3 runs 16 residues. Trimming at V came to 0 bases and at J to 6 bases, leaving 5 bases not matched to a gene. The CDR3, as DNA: TGCGCCAGCAGCCAAGATACAGCGGGGGGGCTCAATGAGCAGTTCTTC. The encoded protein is CASSQDTAGGLNEQFF.

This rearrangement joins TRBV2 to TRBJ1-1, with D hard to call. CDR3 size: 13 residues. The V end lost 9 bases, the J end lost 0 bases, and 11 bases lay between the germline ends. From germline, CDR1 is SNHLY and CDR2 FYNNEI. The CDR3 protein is CARKTGMNTEAFF. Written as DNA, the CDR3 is TGTGCCAGAAAGACGGGCATGAACACTGAAGCTTTCTTT.

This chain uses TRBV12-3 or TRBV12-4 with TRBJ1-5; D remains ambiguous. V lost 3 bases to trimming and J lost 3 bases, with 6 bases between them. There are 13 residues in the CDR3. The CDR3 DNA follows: TGTGCCAGCAGTTTCATAGTCAATCAGCCCCAGCATTTT. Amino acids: CASSFIVNQPQHF.

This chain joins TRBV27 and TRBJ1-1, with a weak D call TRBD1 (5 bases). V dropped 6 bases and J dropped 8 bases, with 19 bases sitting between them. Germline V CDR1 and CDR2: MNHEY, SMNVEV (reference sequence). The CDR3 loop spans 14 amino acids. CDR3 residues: CASSSRQGGAEAFF. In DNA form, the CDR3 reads TGTGCCAGCAGCAGCAGGCAGGGTGGCGCCGAAGCTTTCTTT.

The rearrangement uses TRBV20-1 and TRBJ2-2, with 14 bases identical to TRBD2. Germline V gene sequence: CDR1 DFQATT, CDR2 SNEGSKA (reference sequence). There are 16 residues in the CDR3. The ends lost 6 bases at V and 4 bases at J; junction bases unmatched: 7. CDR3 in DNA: TGCAGTGCCAAGACTAGCGGGGGGGCGATCACCGGGGAGCTGTTTTTT. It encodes CSAKTSGGAITGELFF.

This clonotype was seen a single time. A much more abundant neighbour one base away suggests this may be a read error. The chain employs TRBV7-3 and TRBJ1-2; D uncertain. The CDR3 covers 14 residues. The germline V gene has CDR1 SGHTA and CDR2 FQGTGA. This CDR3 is CASNLTIRGEGYTF. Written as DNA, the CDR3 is TGTGCCAGCAACTTAACCATACGGGGAGAGGGCTACACCTTC.

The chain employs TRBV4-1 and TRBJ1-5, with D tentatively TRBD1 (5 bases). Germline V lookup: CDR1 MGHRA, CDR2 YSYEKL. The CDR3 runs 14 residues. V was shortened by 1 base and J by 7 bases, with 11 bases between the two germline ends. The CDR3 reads CASSQGQGLQPQHF. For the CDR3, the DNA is TGCGCCAGCAGCCAAGGGCAGGGCTTGCAGCCCCAGCATTTT.

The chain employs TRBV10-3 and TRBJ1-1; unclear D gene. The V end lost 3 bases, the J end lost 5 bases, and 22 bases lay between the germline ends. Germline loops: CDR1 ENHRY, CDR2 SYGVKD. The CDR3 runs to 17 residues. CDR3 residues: CAISDFGPIEAGTEAFF. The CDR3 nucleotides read TGTGCCATCAGTGACTTCGGCCCCATCGAGGCGGGGACTGAAGCTTTCTTT.

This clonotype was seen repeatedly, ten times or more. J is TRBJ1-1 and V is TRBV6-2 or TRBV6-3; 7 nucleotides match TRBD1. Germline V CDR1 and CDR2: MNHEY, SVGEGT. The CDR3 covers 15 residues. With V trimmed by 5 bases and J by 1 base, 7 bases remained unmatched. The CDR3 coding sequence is TGTGCCAGCAGTGATACAGGGGATACGAACACTGAAGCTTTCTTT. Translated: CASSDTGDTNTEAFF.

This CDR3 reads CASGDLDAKNIQYF. CDR3 DNA sequence: TGTGCCAGTGGGGACTTAGACGCCAAAAACATTCAGTACTTC. The chain combines TRBV28 with TRBJ2-4, with D possibly matching TRBD2 (6 bases). V lost 9 bases to trimming and J lost 1 base, with 13 bases between them. CDR3 length equals 14 residues. The germline gives CDR1 MDHEN, CDR2 SYDVKM.

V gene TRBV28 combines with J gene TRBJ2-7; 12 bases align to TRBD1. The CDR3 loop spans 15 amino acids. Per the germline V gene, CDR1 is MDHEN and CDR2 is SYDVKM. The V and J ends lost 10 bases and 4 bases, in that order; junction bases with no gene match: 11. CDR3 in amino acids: CATQPGQGASYEQYV. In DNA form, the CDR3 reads TGTGCCACTCAACCGGGACAGGGGGCGTCGTACGAGCAGTACGTC.

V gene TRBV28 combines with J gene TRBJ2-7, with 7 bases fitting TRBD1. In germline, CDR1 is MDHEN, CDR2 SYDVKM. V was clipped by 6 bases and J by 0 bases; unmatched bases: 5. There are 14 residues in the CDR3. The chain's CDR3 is CASRLEGASYEQYV. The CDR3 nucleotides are TGTGCCAGCAGGTTAGAGGGGGCCTCCTACGAGCAGTACGTC.

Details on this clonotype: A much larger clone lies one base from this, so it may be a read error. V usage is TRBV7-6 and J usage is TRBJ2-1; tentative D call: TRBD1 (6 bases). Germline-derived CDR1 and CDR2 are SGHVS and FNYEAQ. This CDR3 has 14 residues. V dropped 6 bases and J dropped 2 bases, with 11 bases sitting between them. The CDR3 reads CASRGEGAYNEQFF. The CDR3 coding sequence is TGTGCCAGCAGGGGCGAGGGGGCCTACAATGAGCAGTTCTTC.

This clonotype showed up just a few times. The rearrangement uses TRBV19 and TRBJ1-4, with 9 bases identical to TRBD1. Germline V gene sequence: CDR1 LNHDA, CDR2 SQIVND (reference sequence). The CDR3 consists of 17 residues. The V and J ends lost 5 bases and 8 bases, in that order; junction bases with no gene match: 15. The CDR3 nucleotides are TGTGCCAGTAGTGGTGCTCTACAGGGGGCCTGGGAGGAAAAACTGTTTTTT. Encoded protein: CASSGALQGAWEEKLFF.

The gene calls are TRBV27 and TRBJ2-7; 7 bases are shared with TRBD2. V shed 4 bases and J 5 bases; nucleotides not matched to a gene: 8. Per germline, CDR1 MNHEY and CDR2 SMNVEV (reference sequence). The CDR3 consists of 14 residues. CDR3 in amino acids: CASSSPGGLNEQYF. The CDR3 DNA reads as TGTGCCAGCAGTTCGCCGGGGGGTTTGAACGAGCAGTACTTC.

Here the CDR3 DNA reads TGTGCCACCAAGGAAAGACTCGGCGATATAGGCTACACCTTC. Residues: CATKERLGDIGYTF. The J gene is TRBJ1-2, the V gene TRBV19; D gene unclear. Germline V gives CDR1 LNHDA, CDR2 SQIVND (reference sequence). V shed 10 bases and J shed 8 bases, with 23 bases lying between them. The CDR3 length is 14 residues.

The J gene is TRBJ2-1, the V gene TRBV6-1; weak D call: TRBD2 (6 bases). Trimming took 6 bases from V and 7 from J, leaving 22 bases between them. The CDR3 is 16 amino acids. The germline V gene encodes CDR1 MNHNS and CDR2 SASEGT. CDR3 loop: CASSVPWRVEMNEQFF. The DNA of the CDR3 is TGTGCCAGCAGCGTTCCCTGGAGGGTCGAGATGAATGAGCAGTTCTTC.